Listed here are 17 T cell receptor beta chains from one sample, sequenced in a study of shared clonotypes between healthy human individuals. Assay used: immunoSEQ multiplex PCR; TCRdb lists only in-frame clones, some missing. The sample contains about 2 million clones, 85% to 95% of which appear only once. Input material: naive CD4+ T cells sorted from blood. Described subset: CD45RA+ positively selected. Receptor source: a man aged 18 to 30 in good health.

This clone was seen once. J is TRBJ1-3 and V is TRBV29-1; D might be TRBD1 (5 bases). CDR1 SQVTM and CDR2 ANQGSEA come from the germline V gene. This CDR3 has 13 amino acids. Trimming removed 7 bases from V and 0 bases from J, with 10 bases in between. CDR3 bases: TGCAGCGGTAGGGGAACCTCTGGAAACACCATATATTTT. Its translation is CSGRGTSGNTIYF.

V and J are TRBV18 and TRBJ1-5, with D perhaps matching TRBD1 (5 bases). Germline lookup yields CDR1 KGHSH and CDR2 LQKENI. The V end was cut by 6 bases, the J end by 2 bases, with 14 bases between. The CDR3 loop spans 15 amino acids. The CDR3 DNA is TGTGCCAGCTCTCGAGACAGTTTTGGCAATCAGCCCCAGCATTTT. Translating gives CASSRDSFGNQPQHF.

This chain uses TRBV5-1 with TRBJ1-1; maybe TRBD1 (5 bases). Germline values: CDR1 SGHRS, CDR2 YFSETQ. Trimming pared 4 bases from V and 1 base from J, leaving 8 bases between. This CDR3 comprises 13 residues. This CDR3 is CASSPQENTEAFF. The CDR3 DNA sequence: TGCGCCAGCAGCCCACAGGAGAACACTGAAGCTTTCTTT.

The J gene is TRBJ2-1, the V gene TRBV5-1; D uncertain. CDR1 and CDR2 from the germline V gene are SGHRS and YFSETQ. The V end was cut by 0 bases, the J end by 0 bases, with 7 bases between. The CDR3 is 15 amino acids. CDR3 residues: CASSLDILSYNEQFF. CDR3 coding DNA: TGCGCCAGCAGCTTGGACATTCTCTCCTACAATGAGCAGTTCTTC.

The V call is TRBV27, the J call TRBJ1-4, with 7 positions matching TRBD1. Germline CDR1 and CDR2: MNHEY and SMNVEV (reference sequence). CDR3 length: 15 amino acids. With V trimmed by 4 bases and J by 7 bases, 9 bases remained unmatched. The CDR3, as DNA: TGTGCCAGCAGTTACAGGGGCGTAAATAGTGAAAAACTGTTTTTT. Translating gives CASSYRGVNSEKLFF.

With regard to this clone: The sample carries other DNA sequences with the same CDR3. The rearrangement uses TRBV5-1 and TRBJ2-3; D unresolved. CDR3 length: 14 amino acids. Germline lookup yields CDR1 SGHRS and CDR2 YFSETQ. Trimming took off 0 bases at V and 4 bases at J, with 9 bases between the two ends. CDR3 region: CASSLEGRADTQYF. CDR3 bases: TGCGCCAGCAGCTTGGAAGGCAGAGCAGATACGCAGTATTTT.

The V gene is TRBV7-9, the J gene TRBJ2-7; D uncertain. Trimming removed 1 base at V and 4 bases at J, with 11 bases between. Looked up from germline, CDR1 is SEHNR and CDR2 is FQNEAQ (reference sequence). This CDR3 contains 14 residues. The CDR3 DNA follows: TGTGCCAGCAGCTTAGATCCCCGTTCTTACGAGCAGTACTTC. Protein product: CASSLDPRSYEQYF.

V usage is TRBV5-1 and J usage is TRBJ2-5; D uncertain. Per the germline V gene, CDR1 is SGHRS and CDR2 is YFSETQ. The V gene lost 4 bases and the J gene lost 1 base, with 5 bases spanning the gap. This CDR3 contains 12 residues. The CDR3 protein is CASSATQETQYF. Written as DNA, the CDR3 is TGCGCCAGCAGCGCTACCCAAGAGACCCAGTACTTC.

The chain is built from TRBV4-1 and TRBJ1-3, with unresolved D. Germline assignment: CDR1 MGHRA and CDR2 YSYEKL. The V end lost 3 bases, the J end lost 0 bases, and 12 bases lay between the germline ends. The CDR3 has 16 residues. CDR3 in amino acids: CASSQAVLRSGNTIYF. CDR3 sequence (DNA): TGCGCCAGCAGCCAGGCAGTTCTTCGCTCTGGAAACACCATATATTTT.

The chain has TRBV27 and TRBJ1-4; 9 bases line up with TRBD1. Germline values: CDR1 MNHEY, CDR2 SMNVEV (reference sequence). This CDR3 has 14 residues. The trim removed 5 bases at V and 11 bases at J, leaving 9 bases unmatched. CDR3 nucleotides: TGTGCCAGCAGTGGGGGACAGGGTGGAGGGAAACTGTTTTTT. Translated: CASSGGQGGGKLFF.

Of note for this clone: With a much larger clone just one base away, this may be a read error. This specimen includes other DNA sequences encoding the same CDR3. This sequence joins TRBV6-5 and TRBJ1-2, with TRBD1 matching 7 bases. CDR1 MNHEY and CDR2 SVGAGI come from the germline V gene. V shed 4 bases and J 2 bases; nucleotides not matched to a gene: 1. The CDR3 extends over 13 amino acids. The CDR3: CASSSTGNYGYTF. The CDR3 DNA is TGTGCCAGCAGTTCGACAGGGAACTATGGCTACACCTTC.

The chain joins TRBV6-6 to TRBJ2-5, with D possibly TRBD2 on 6 matching bases. Germline V gene sequence: CDR1 MNHNY, CDR2 SVGAGI (reference sequence). This CDR3 is 13 amino acids long. V lost 4 bases to trimming and J lost 2 bases, with 8 bases between them. This chain's CDR3 is CASSWAGQETQYF. DNA of the CDR3: TGTGCCAGCAGTTGGGCGGGACAAGAGACCCAGTACTTC.

The V gene is TRBV6-5, the J gene TRBJ2-7, with 7 bases that match TRBD1. J lost 1 base, V lost 5 bases, and 8 bases had no gene match. Germline V gives CDR1 MNHEY, CDR2 SVGAGI. The CDR3 sequence is 15 residues long. The CDR3 here is CASSSSRTGSYEQYF. The CDR3 nucleotides read TGTGCCAGCAGTAGTTCACGGACAGGATCCTACGAGCAGTACTTC.

The chain combines TRBV5-6 with TRBJ1-6; D remains unclear. Germline loops: CDR1 SGHDT, CDR2 YYEEEE. This CDR3 is built from 12 residues. The V end was cut by 4 bases, the J end by 15 bases, with 14 bases between. The CDR3 reads CASSLWGRDLHF. CDR3 DNA: TGTGCCAGCAGCCTATGGGGTAGAGACCTCCACTTT.

The rearrangement uses TRBV2 and TRBJ2-7; the D gene could be TRBD1 or TRBD2 (6 bases each). The CDR3 contains 15 residues. Germline CDR1 reads SNHLY; CDR2 reads FYNNEI. Trimming removed 6 bases from V and 3 bases from J, with 18 bases in between. CDR3 residues: CASRKEGGRGYEQYF. For the CDR3, the DNA is TGTGCCAGCAGGAAGGAGGGGGGAAGAGGCTACGAGCAGTACTTC.

The V and J genes are TRBV28 and TRBJ2-5; TRBD2 might be the D (5 bases). The CDR3 has 12 residues. CDR1 and CDR2 (germline): MDHEN, SYDVKM. V lost 7 bases and J 2 bases, leaving 8 bases between the germline ends. The chain's CDR3 is CASTRRQETQYF. CDR3 coding DNA: TGTGCCAGCACCCGGAGGCAAGAGACCCAGTACTTC.

This clone was counted once. V is TRBV2 and J is TRBJ2-2, with 9 positions matching TRBD1. The CDR3 loop spans 16 amino acids. Germline-derived CDR1 and CDR2 are SNHLY and FYNNEI. J lost 0 bases, V lost 7 bases, and 6 bases had no gene match. CDR3 DNA: TGTGCCAGCATCGGAACAGGGGGCGCGAACACCGGGGAGCTGTTTTTT. This gives the protein CASIGTGGANTGELFF. The variable domain in full, completed from reference TRBV2 and TRBJ2-2, reads EPEVTQTPSHQVTQMGQEVILRCVPISNHLYFYWYRQILGQKVEFLVSFYNNEISEKSEIFDDQFSVERPDGSNFTLKIRSTKLEDSAMYFCASIGTGGANTGELFFGEGSRLTVL.